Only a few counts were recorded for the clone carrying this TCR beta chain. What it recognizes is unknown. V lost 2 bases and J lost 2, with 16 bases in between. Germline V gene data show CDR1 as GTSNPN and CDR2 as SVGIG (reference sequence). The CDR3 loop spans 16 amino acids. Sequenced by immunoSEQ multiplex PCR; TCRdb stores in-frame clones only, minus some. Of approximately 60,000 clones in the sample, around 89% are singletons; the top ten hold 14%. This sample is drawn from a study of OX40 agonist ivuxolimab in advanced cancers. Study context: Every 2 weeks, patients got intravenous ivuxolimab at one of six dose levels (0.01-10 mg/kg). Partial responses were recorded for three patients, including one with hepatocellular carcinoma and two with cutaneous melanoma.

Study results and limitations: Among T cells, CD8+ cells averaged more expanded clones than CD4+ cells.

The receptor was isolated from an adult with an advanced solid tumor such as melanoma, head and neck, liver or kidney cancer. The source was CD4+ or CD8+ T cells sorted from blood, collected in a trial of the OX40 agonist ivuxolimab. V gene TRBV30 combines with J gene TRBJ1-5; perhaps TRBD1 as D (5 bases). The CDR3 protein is CAWSPRAGGGNQPQHF. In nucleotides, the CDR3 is TGTGCCTGGAGTCCTAGGGCAGGAGGGGGCAATCAGCCCCAGCATTTT.